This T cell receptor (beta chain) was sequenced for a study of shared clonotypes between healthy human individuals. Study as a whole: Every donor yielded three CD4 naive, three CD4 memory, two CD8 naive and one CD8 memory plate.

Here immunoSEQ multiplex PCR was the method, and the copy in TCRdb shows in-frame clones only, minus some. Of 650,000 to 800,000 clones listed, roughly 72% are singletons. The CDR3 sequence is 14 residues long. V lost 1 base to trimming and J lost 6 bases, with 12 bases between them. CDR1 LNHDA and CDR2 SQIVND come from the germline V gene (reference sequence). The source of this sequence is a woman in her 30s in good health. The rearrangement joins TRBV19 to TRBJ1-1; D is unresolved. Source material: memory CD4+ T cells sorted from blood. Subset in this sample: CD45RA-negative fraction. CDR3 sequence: CASSIGALTAEAFF. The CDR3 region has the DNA TGTGCCAGTAGTATAGGTGCGTTAACCGCTGAAGCTTTCTTT.